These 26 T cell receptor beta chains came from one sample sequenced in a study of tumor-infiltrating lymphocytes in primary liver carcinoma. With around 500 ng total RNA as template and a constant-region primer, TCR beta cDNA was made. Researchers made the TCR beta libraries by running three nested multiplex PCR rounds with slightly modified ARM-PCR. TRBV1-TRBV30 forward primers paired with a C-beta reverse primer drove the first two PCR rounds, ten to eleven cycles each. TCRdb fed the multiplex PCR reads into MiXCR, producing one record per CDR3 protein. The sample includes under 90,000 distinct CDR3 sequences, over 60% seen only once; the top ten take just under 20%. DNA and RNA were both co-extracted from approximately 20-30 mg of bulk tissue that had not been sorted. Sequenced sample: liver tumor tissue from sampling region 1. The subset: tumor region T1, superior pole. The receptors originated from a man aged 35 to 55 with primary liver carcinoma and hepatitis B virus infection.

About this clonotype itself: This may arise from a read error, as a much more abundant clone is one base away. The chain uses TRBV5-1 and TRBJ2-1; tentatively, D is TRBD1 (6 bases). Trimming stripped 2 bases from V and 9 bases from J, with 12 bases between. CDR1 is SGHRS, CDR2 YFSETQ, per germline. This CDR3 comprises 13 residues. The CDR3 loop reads CASSFTGCIEQFF. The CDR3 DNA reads TGCGCCAGCAGCTTCACAGGGTGCATTGAGCAGTTCTTC.

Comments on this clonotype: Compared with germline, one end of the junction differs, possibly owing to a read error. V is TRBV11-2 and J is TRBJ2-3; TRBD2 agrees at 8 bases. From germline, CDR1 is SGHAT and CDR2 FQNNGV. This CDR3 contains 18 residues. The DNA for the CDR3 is TGTACCAGCAGCTTAACCCCTCTGGGACTAGTGGATAATTATACGCAGAATTTT. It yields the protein CTSSLTPLGLVDNYTQNF.

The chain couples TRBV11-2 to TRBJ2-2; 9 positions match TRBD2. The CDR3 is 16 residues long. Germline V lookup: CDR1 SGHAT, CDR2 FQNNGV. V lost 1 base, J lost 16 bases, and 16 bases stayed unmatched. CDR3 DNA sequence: TGTGCCAGCAGCTTAGTGGCGCTAGCGGGAACCGTGGAGTCGTTTTTT. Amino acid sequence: CASSLVALAGTVESFF.

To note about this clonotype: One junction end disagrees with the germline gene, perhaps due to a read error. CDR3 amino acids: CASSYMVEQGVYEQYF. The CDR3 nucleotides read TGTGCCAGCAGTTACATGGTGGAACAGGGGGTCTACGAGCAATACTTC. The chain links TRBV6-5 to TRBJ2-7; TRBD1 matches at 8 bases. CDR3 length: 16 residues. Germline V lookup: CDR1 MNHEY, CDR2 SVGAGI.

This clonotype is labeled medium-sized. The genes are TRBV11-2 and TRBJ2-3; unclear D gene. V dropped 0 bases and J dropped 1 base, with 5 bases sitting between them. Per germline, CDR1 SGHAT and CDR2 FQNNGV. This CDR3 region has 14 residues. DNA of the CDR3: TGTGCCAGCAGCTTAGAAAGAGGCACAGATACGCAGTATTTT. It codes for CASSLERGTDTQYF.

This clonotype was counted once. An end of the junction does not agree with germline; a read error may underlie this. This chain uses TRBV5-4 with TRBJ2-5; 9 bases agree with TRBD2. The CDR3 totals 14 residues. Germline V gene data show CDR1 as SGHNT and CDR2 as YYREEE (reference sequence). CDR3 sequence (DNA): TGCGCTAACAGCGGGGGGACAGAATGGGAGACCCAGTACTTC. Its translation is CANSGGTEWETQYF.

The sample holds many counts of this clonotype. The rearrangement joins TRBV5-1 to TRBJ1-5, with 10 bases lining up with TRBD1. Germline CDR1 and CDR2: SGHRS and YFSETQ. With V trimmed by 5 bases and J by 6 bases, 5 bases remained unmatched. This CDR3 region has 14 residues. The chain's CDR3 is CASSDRGQGQPQHF. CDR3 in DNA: TGCGCCAGCAGTGACAGGGGGCAAGGTCAGCCCCAGCATTTT.

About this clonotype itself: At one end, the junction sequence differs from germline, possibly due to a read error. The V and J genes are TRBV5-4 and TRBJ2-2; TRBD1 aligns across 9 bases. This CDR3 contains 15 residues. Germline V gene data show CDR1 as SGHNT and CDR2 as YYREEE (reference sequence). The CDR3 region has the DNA TGTCCCAGCACCTTGGGACAGGGGAACACCGGGGAGCTGTTTTTT. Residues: CPSTLGQGNTGELFF.

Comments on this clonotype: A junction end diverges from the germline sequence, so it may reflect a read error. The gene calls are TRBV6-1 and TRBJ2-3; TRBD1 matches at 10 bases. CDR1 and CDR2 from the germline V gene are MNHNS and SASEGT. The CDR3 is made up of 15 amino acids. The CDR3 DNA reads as TGTGCCAGCACTCAATCGACAGGGGGCACGGATACGCAGTATTTT. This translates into CASTQSTGGTDTQYF.

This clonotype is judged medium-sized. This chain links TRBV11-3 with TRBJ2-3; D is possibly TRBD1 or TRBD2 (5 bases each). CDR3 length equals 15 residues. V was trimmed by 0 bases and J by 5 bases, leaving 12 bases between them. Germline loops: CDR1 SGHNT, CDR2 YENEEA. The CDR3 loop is CASSLEGRPGDTQYF. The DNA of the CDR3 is TGTGCCAGCAGCTTAGAGGGACGCCCCGGAGATACGCAGTATTTT. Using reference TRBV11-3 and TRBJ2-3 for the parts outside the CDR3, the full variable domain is EAGVVQSPRYKIIEKKQPVAFWCNPISGHNTLYWYLQNLGQGPELLIRYENEEAVDDSQLPKDRFSAERLKGVDSTLKIQPAELGDSAVYLCASSLEGRPGDTQYFGPGTRLTVL.

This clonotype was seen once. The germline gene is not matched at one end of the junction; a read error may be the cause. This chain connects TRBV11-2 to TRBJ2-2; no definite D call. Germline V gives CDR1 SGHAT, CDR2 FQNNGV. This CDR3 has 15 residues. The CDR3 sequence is CDSSSTYGKSGELFF. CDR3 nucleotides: TGTGACAGCAGCTCTACATACGGAAAGAGCGGGGAGCTGTTTTTT.

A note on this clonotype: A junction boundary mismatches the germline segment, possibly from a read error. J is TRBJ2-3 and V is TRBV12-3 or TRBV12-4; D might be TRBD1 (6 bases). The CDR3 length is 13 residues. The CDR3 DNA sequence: TGTGCCAGCAGTTTAGGTCCCCGACAGGCGCACTATTTT. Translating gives CASSLGPRQAHYF.

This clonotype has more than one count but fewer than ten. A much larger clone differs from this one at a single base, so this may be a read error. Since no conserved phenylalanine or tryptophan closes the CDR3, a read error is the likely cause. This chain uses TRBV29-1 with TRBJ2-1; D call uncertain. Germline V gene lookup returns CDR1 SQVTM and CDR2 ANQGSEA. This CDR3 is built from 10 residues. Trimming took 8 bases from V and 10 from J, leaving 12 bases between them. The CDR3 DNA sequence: TGCAGCTCATCAGTTGGGGAGCAGTTCTCC. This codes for CSSSVGEQFS.

The CDR3 DNA sequence: TGTGCCAGCAGTGGGGACATTTTGGGCTACACCTTC. Translated, it gives CASSGDILGYTF. This sequence joins TRBV2 and TRBJ1-2, with D perhaps TRBD1 (6 bases). Between the trimmed V and J ends, which lost 4 bases and 8 bases, there was a span of 11 bases. The germline gives CDR1 SNHLY, CDR2 FYNNEI. This CDR3 region has 12 residues.

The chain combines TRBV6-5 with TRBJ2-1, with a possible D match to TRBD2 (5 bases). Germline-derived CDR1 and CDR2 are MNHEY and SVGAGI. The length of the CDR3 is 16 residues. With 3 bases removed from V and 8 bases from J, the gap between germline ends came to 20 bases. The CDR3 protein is CASSYSSGLVAYEQFF. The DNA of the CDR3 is TGTGCCAGCAGTTATAGCAGCGGTCTTGTGGCATATGAGCAGTTCTTC.

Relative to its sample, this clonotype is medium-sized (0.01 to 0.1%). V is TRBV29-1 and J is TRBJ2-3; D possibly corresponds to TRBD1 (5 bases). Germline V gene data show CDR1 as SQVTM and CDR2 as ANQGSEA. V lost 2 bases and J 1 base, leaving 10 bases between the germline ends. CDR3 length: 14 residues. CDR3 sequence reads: CSVESRDGTDTQYF. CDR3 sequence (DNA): TGCAGCGTTGAAAGCAGGGATGGCACAGATACGCAGTATTTT.

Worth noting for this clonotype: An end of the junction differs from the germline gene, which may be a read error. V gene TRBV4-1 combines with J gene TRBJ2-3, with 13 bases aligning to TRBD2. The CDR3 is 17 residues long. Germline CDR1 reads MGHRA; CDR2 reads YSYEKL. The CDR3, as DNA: TGCGCCAGCAGTCCTCGGACTAGCGGGAGACCCACAGAAACGCAGTATTTT. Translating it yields CASSPRTSGRPTETQYF.

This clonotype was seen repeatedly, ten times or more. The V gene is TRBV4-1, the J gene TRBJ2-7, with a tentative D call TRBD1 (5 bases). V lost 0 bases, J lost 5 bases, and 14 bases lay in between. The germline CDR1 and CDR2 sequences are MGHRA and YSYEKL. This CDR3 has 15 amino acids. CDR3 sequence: CASSQEALREHEQYF. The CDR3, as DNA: TGCGCCAGCAGCCAAGAGGCTCTCAGGGAACACGAGCAGTACTTC.

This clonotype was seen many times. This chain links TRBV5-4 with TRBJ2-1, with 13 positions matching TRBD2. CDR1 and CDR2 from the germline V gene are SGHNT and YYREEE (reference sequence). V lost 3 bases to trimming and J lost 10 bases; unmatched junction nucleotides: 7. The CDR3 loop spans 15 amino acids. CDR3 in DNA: TGTGCCAGCAGCTCTGGGACTAGCGGGAATCCCGAGCAGTTCTTC. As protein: CASSSGTSGNPEQFF.

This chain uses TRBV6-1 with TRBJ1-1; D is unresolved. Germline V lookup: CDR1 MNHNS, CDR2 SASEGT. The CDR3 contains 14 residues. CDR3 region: CAISEAWTRGRAFF. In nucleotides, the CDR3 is TGTGCAATCAGTGAAGCATGGACGCGAGGTCGGGCTTTCTTT.

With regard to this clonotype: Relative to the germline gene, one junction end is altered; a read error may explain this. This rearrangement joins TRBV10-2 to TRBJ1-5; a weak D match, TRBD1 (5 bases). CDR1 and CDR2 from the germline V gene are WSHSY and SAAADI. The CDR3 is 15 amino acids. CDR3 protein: CASSVSGGEGQPQHF. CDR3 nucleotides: TGCGCCAGTAGTGTGTCCGGGGGTGAGGGTCAGCCCCAGCATTTT.

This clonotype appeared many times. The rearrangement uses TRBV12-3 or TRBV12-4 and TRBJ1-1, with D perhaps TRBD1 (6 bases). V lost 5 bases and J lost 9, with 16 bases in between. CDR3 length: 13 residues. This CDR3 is CASSLRYRDKAFF. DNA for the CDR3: TGTGCCAGCAGTCTCCGATACAGGGACAAAGCTTTCTTT.

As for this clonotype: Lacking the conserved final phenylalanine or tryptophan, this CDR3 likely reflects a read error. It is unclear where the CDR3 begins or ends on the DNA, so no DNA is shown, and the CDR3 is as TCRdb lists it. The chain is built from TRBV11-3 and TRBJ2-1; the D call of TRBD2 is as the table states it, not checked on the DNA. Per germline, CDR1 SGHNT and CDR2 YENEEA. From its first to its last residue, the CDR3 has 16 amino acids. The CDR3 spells CASSSDIGLAMGEQFG.

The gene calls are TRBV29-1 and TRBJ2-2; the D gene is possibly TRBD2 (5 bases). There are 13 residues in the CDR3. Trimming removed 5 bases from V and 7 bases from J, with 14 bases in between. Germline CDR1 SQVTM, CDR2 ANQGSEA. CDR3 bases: TGCAGCGTTTGGCTAGCAGGAGACGGGGAGCTGTTTTTT. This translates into CSVWLAGDGELFF.

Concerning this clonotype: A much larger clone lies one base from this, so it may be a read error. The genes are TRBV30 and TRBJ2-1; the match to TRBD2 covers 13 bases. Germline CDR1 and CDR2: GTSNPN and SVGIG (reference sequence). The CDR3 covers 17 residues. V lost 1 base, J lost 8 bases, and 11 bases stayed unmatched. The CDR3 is CAWSALAGGPRDYEQFF. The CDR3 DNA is TGTGCCTGGAGTGCACTAGCGGGAGGGCCCCGTGACTATGAGCAGTTCTTC.

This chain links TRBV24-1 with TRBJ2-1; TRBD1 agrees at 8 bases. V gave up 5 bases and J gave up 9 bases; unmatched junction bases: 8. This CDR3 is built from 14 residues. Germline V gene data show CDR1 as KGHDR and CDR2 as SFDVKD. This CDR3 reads CATSAPQGAGEQFF. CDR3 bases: TGTGCCACCAGTGCCCCCCAGGGGGCTGGTGAGCAGTTCTTC.